This T cell receptor (beta chain) was retrieved from a study of control samples from healthy donors and cancer patients. The CDR3 spans 12 residues. Trimming took off 4 bases at V and 7 bases at J, with 5 bases between the two ends. Germline CDR1 is MGHDK and CDR2 is SYGVNS. Here immunoSEQ multiplex PCR was the method, and the copy in TCRdb shows in-frame clones only, minus some. The data show about 110,000 clones, 90% seen once. This rearrangement joins TRBV25-1 to TRBJ1-6, with D hard to call. The sequencing sample was made of blood. The source of this sequence is a human donor in good health. The donor label of this sample is uncertain. As DNA, the CDR3 is TGTGCCAGCAGTGTTCCAAATTCACCCCTCCACTTT. Protein sequence: CASSVPNSPLHF.